These 10 T cell receptor beta chains share one sample of origin, sequenced in a study of Ad26.COV2.S vaccination and SARS-CoV-2 variants. Method: immunoSEQ multiplex PCR; TCRdb's copy keeps in-frame clones and lacks some. The sample carries some 410,000 clones, about 92% recorded once. Treatment specified: over 15 received Ad26.COV2.S at low or high dose, single or two shots; about 5 received placebo; per-sample allocation not given. After the first vaccine or placebo injection, samples were drawn on day 63. The sequencing here drew on peripheral blood, taken in a trial of Ad26.COV2.S vaccine versus placebo. The origin of the receptors is a person aged 18-60 years who received the Ad26.COV2.S COVID-19 vaccine or a placebo.

This clone turned up a few times. V is TRBV4-3 and J is TRBJ2-7; D ambiguous. V shed 2 bases and J shed 0 bases, with 11 bases lying between them. The CDR3 covers 15 residues. CDR1 and CDR2 (germline): LGHNA, YSLEER. CDR3 coding DNA: TGCGCCAGCAGCCAATCCCTAGGAAGCTCCTACGAGCAGTACTTC. This sequence encodes CASSQSLGSSYEQYF.

The rearrangement links TRBV18 to TRBJ2-7, with D tentatively TRBD1 (6 bases). CDR3 size: 18 residues. The V end lost 8 bases, the J end lost 6 bases, and 32 bases lay between the germline ends. From germline, CDR1 is KGHSH and CDR2 LQKENI. The DNA of the CDR3 is TGTGCCAGCCCGACCGGGACAAAGGACCTAACTAACCACGGCGAGCAGTACTTC. Amino acids: CASPTGTKDLTNHGEQYF.

The chain couples TRBV2 to TRBJ1-4; the match to TRBD1 covers 7 bases. The length of the CDR3 is 14 residues. Germline trimming cut 6 bases from V and 11 bases from J; bases unmatched to any gene: 12. Germline lookup yields CDR1 SNHLY and CDR2 FYNNEI. Written as DNA, the CDR3 is TGTGCCAGCAGGCCAGACAGGGTGGATGGGAAACTGTTTTTT. Its protein is CASRPDRVDGKLFF.

The chain employs TRBV7-8 and TRBJ1-2; no clear D gene. Trimming removed 4 bases from V and 8 bases from J, with 14 bases in between. CDR1 and CDR2 from the germline V gene are SGHVS and FQNEAQ. This CDR3 region has 13 residues. CDR3 residues: CASSSRGDWGYTF. DNA of the CDR3: TGTGCCAGCAGCTCCCGCGGGGATTGGGGCTACACCTTC.

The chain is built from TRBV3-1 (or the pseudogene TRBV3-2) and TRBJ2-1, with D maybe TRBD2 (7 bases). Trimming removed 6 bases at V and 6 bases at J, with 15 bases between. Germline V CDR1 and CDR2: LGHDT, YNNKEL (reference sequence). There are 14 residues in the CDR3. The CDR3 is CASRGRGAPNEQFF. CDR3 nucleotide sequence: TGTGCCAGCAGAGGACGGGGGGCCCCCAATGAGCAGTTCTTC.

This rearrangement joins TRBV28 to TRBJ1-3; tentative D call: TRBD1 (6 bases). Trimming took off 5 bases at V and 4 bases at J, with 12 bases between the two ends. Germline CDR1 reads MDHEN; CDR2 reads SYDVKM. The CDR3 is made up of 14 amino acids. CDR3 DNA sequence: TGTGCCAGCAGTCCCGGACAGAGCGGAAACACCATATATTTT. This sequence encodes CASSPGQSGNTIYF.

The rearrangement uses TRBV6-2 or TRBV6-3 and TRBJ1-1; D perhaps matches TRBD1 (6 bases). CDR1 and CDR2 (germline): MNHEY, SVGEGT. The CDR3 consists of 13 residues. Trimming cost V 5 bases and J 6 bases, with 13 bases left between them. CDR3 sequence reads: CASSKQGRSEAFF. The CDR3, as DNA: TGTGCCAGCAGTAAACAGGGCCGATCTGAAGCTTTCTTT.

J is TRBJ2-3 and V is TRBV5-8; TRBD1 aligns across 9 bases. The V and J ends lost 3 bases and 2 bases, in that order; junction bases with no gene match: 7. CDR3 length: 16 residues. Looked up from germline, CDR1 is SGHTS and CDR2 is YDEGEE. This CDR3 reads CASSWGQGVFTDTQYF. The DNA for the CDR3 is TGTGCCAGCAGCTGGGGACAGGGAGTTTTCACAGATACGCAGTATTTT.

The J gene is TRBJ2-7, the V gene TRBV9; the D gene is possibly TRBD2 (6 bases). Trimming took 2 bases from V and 2 from J, leaving 20 bases between them. Germline lookup yields CDR1 SGDLS and CDR2 YYNGEE. This CDR3 has 17 amino acids. The CDR3 DNA sequence: TGTGCCAGCAGCGTTACTGTCCGGGAGATAATTCCCTACGAGCAGTACTTC. Translation: CASSVTVREIIPYEQYF.

The genes are TRBV29-1 and TRBJ1-2; D not certain. The CDR3 has 15 residues. The germline V and J ends were trimmed by 0 bases and 2 bases, with 13 bases remaining between them. Germline CDR1 is SQVTM and CDR2 is ANQGSEA. The CDR3 DNA reads as TGCAGCGTTGAAGATCTCAAAGGCCCAAACTATGGCTACACCTTC. Protein sequence: CSVEDLKGPNYGYTF. The whole variable domain, filled in from reference TRBV29-1 and TRBJ1-2, reads SAVISQKPSRDICQRGTSLTIQCQVDSQVTMMFWYRQQPGQSLTLIATANQGSEATYESGFVIDKFPISRPNLTFSTLTVSNMSPEDSSIYLCSVEDLKGPNYGYTFGSGTRLTVV.